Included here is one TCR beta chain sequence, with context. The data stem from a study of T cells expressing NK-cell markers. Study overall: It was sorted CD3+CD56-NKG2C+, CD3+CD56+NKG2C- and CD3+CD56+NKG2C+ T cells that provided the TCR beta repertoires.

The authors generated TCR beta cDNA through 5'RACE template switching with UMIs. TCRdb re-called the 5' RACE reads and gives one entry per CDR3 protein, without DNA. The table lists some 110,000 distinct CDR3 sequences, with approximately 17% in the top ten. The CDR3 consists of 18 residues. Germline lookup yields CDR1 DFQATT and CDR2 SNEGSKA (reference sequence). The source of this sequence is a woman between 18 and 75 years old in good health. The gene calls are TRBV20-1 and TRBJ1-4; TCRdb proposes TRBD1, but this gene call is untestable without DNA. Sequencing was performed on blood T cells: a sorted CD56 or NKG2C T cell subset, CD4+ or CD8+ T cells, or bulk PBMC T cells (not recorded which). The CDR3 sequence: CSASALVGQGVLDEKLFF.